A selection of T cell receptor beta chains follows, all from one sample in a study of beta chain features in type 1 diabetes. Using immunoSEQ multiplex PCR, the repertoire was profiled, and TCRdb retains in-frame clones only, with some absent. The sample carries 680,000 or so clones, around 15% recorded once. Input material: naive CD4+ T cells from blood. All receptors come from a man between 18 and 35 years old with type 1 diabetes. Both conserved end residues are part of each CDR3. Each record gives: V gene, CDR3 length, D gene, J gene, clone size, CDR3 protein, CDR3 DNA. D genes are given only for firm matches. Clone size is not always given. Where it is, it says once, few, many or a class for expanded clones.

TRBV11-1	17	TRBD2	TRBJ2-7	NA	CASSPNFERDRSYEQYF	TGTGCCAGCAGCCCGAACTTTGAGCGGGATCGATCCTACGAGCAGTACTTC
TRBV7-9	12	NA	TRBJ2-2	NA	CASSRDTGELFF	TGTGCCAGCAGCCGGGACACCGGGGAGCTGTTTTTT
TRBV6-5	15	NA	TRBJ2-2	NA	CASSYWTLSTGELFF	TGTGCCAGCAGTTACTGGACACTTTCCACCGGGGAGCTGTTTTTT
TRBV30	12	NA	TRBJ2-7	NA	CAWSVTGYEQYF	TGTGCCTGGAGTGTGACAGGTTACGAGCAGTACTTC
TRBV2	12	NA	TRBJ2-1	few	CASRADPNEQFF	TGTGCCAGCAGGGCGGACCCCAATGAGCAGTTCTTC
TRBV29-1	12	NA	TRBJ1-1	NA	CSGLITNTEAFF	TGCAGCGGGCTGATCACGAACACTGAAGCTTTCTTT
TRBV27	13	TRBD1	TRBJ1-2	NA	CASKGTGAYGYTF	TGTGCCAGCAAGGGGACAGGTGCCTATGGCTACACCTTC
TRBV28	14	NA	TRBJ1-1	few	CASSLTQANTEAFF	TGTGCCAGCAGTCTAACACAGGCCAACACTGAAGCTTTCTTT
TRBV7-9	16	NA	TRBJ1-1	NA	CASSLGFQAVGTEAFF	TGTGCCAGCAGCTTAGGTTTTCAGGCTGTGGGCACTGAAGCTTTCTTT
TRBV19	12	NA	TRBJ2-1	few	CASSILQNEQFF	TGTGCCAGTAGTATCTTGCAGAATGAGCAGTTCTTC
TRBV14	16	NA	TRBJ2-2	few	CASSPHLSANTGELFF	TGTGCCAGCAGCCCTCACCTCTCTGCGAACACCGGGGAGCTGTTTTTT
TRBV28	15	NA	TRBJ1-1	NA	CASSFPGGLNTEAFF	TGTGCCAGCAGCTTCCCCGGGGGATTGAACACTGAAGCTTTCTTT
TRBV6-1	15	NA	TRBJ2-1	NA	CASSENSVRLNEQFF	TGTGCCAGCAGTGAAAACTCGGTACGTTTGAATGAGCAGTTCTTC
TRBV20-1	10	NA	TRBJ2-7	few	CSARGSEQYF	TGCAGTGCTAGAGGGAGCGAGCAGTACTTC
TRBV5-1	16	TRBD1	TRBJ2-1	few	CASSLATDRGYNEQFF	TGCGCCAGCAGCTTGGCCACGGACAGGGGTTACAATGAGCAGTTCTTC
TRBV5-4	15	NA	TRBJ2-2	few	CASSLGGINTGELFF	TGTGCCAGCAGCTTGGGGGGAATAAACACCGGGGAGCTGTTTTTT
TRBV7-9	15	TRBD2	TRBJ2-1	few	CASSIDSGGLYEQFF	TGTGCCAGCAGCATAGACAGCGGGGGGTTGTATGAGCAGTTCTTC
TRBV4-1	17	NA	TRBJ1-3	NA	CASSPVTGYLSGNTIYF	TGCGCCAGCAGCCCGGTCACAGGGTATCTGTCTGGAAACACCATATATTTT
TRBV7-8	14	NA	TRBJ2-7	NA	CASSLVQLGYEQYF	TGTGCCAGCAGCTTGGTTCAGTTGGGTTACGAGCAGTACTTC
TRBV5-1	16	NA	TRBJ2-4	NA	CASSPTPPGSTNIQYF	TGCGCCAGCAGTCCTACTCCTCCGGGAAGTACAAACATTCAGTACTTC
TRBV6-5	15	NA	TRBJ1-1	NA	CASSYFSSGNTEAFF	TGTGCCAGCAGTTACTTCAGTTCGGGAAACACTGAAGCTTTCTTT
TRBV5-1	14	TRBD2	TRBJ2-7	few	CASSVPGGTYEQYF	TGCGCCAGCAGCGTGCCGGGGGGTACCTACGAGCAGTACTTC
TRBV6-1	15	NA	TRBJ2-2	few	CASRKGMSSTGELFF	TGTGCCAGCAGGAAGGGAATGAGCAGCACCGGGGAGCTGTTTTTT
TRBV27	14	NA	TRBJ1-1	NA	CASSLSGASTEAFF	TGTGCCAGCAGTTTGTCGGGGGCTAGCACTGAAGCTTTCTTT
TRBV27	15	NA	TRBJ2-6	NA	CASSSGLVGANVLTF	TGTGCCAGCAGTTCGGGACTCGTGGGGGCCAACGTCCTGACTTTC
TRBV1	15	NA	TRBJ2-5	NA	CTSGNPAGEQETQYF	TGCACCAGCGGCAATCCAGCGGGGGAACAAGAGACCCAGTACTTC
TRBV30	15	TRBD2	TRBJ2-5	few	CAWRAGVLYQETQYF	TGTGCCTGGAGGGCGGGGGTTCTGTACCAAGAGACCCAGTACTTC
TRBV5-8	14	NA	TRBJ2-3	NA	CASSLGDSTDTQYF	TGTGCCAGCAGCTTGGGGGACAGCACAGATACGCAGTATTTT
TRBV7-9	13	NA	TRBJ2-5	NA	CASSKKGRETQYF	TGTGCCAGCAGCAAAAAGGGGAGGGAGACCCAGTACTTC
TRBV7-8	14	TRBD2	TRBJ2-5	few	CASSSGLAGETQYF	TGTGCCAGCAGCTCCGGACTAGCGGGAGAGACCCAGTACTTC
TRBV30	14	TRBD1	TRBJ2-2	few	CAWDRQGNTGELFF	TGTGCCTGGGATCGACAGGGGAACACCGGGGAGCTGTTTTTT
TRBV28	14	NA	TRBJ1-4	NA	CASSLSSLGEKLFF	TGTGCCAGCAGTTTATCATCCCTGGGTGAAAAACTGTTTTTT
TRBV9	15	TRBD2	TRBJ2-5	NA	CASSPRTGGGETQYF	TGTGCCAGCAGCCCCCGGACGGGGGGTGGGGAGACCCAGTACTTC
TRBV7-9	16	NA	TRBJ2-5	few	CASILSRFGGPETQYF	TGTGCCAGCATCCTTAGTCGGTTCGGGGGGCCGGAGACCCAGTACTTC
TRBV5-1	17	TRBD1	TRBJ1-3	NA	CASSLDRGILSGNTIYF	TGCGCCAGCAGCTTGGACAGGGGCATCCTCTCTGGAAACACCATATATTTT
TRBV18	14	NA	TRBJ2-7	few	CASSRRDGSYEQYF	TGTGCCAGCTCAAGGCGGGACGGCTCCTACGAGCAGTACTTC
TRBV7-6	14	NA	TRBJ1-5	NA	CASSRSPNNQPQHF	TGTGCCAGCAGCCGAAGCCCTAACAATCAGCCCCAGCATTTT
TRBV10-3	15	NA	TRBJ2-3	few	CAISESQANTDTQYF	TGTGCCATCAGTGAGTCACAGGCCAACACAGATACGCAGTATTTT
TRBV5-4	14	NA	TRBJ2-5	few	CASSHTVLQETQYF	TGTGCCAGCAGCCATACAGTGCTCCAAGAGACCCAGTACTTC
TRBV7-9	15	NA	TRBJ2-2	few	CASSRRADPTGELFF	TGTGCCAGCAGCCGTCGGGCCGACCCCACCGGGGAGCTGTTTTTT
TRBV6-4	13	NA	TRBJ2-1	NA	CASSEVSYNEQFF	TGTGCCAGCAGTGAGGTCTCCTACAATGAGCAGTTCTTC
TRBV27	13	NA	TRBJ1-2	NA	CANSLSSEYGYTF	TGTGCCAACAGTTTATCCTCGGAATATGGCTACACCTTC
TRBV7-3	13	TRBD1	TRBJ2-3	NA	CASSLTSGTEEYF	TGTGCCAGCAGCTTAACATCTGGGACAGAAGAGTATTTT
TRBV15	16	NA	TRBJ2-5	NA	CATSRGSWGEGETQYF	TGTGCCACCAGCAGAGGGTCATGGGGCGAAGGAGAGACCCAGTACTTC
TRBV7-2	14	NA	TRBJ1-3	few	CASSFGSAGNTIYF	TGTGCCAGCAGCTTCGGGTCCGCTGGAAACACCATATATTTT
TRBV9	15	TRBD1	TRBJ1-1	NA	CASSPQTGPSTEAFF	TGTGCCAGCAGCCCGCAGACAGGGCCGAGCACTGAAGCTTTCTTT
TRBV18	15	TRBD1	TRBJ1-2	few	CASSPTGSSEYGYTF	TGTGCCAGCTCCCCGACAGGGTCCTCGGAATATGGCTACACCTTC
TRBV9	17	NA	TRBJ2-5	NA	CASSPYRGSGVQETQYF	TGTGCCAGCAGCCCCTACCGGGGTAGCGGAGTCCAAGAGACCCAGTACTTC
TRBV7-2	13	NA	TRBJ2-7	few	CASSLEVGYEQYF	TGTGCCAGCAGCTTAGAAGTCGGCTACGAGCAGTACTTC
TRBV28	16	NA	TRBJ2-4	NA	CASGIHGAIAKNIQYF	TGTGCCAGCGGAATACACGGGGCCATAGCCAAAAACATTCAGTACTTC
TRBV29-1	12	NA	TRBJ2-3	NA	CSVERMTDTQYF	TGCAGCGTTGAGAGAATGACAGATACGCAGTATTTT
TRBV7-9	13	NA	TRBJ1-6	NA	CASSLGDSSPLHF	TGTGCCAGCAGCTTGGGGGATAGTTCACCCCTCCACTTT
TRBV18	16	TRBD1	TRBJ2-1	NA	CASSWRQGSPYNEQFF	TGTGCCAGCTCATGGAGACAGGGAAGCCCCTACAATGAGCAGTTCTTC
TRBV28	15	NA	TRBJ2-7	NA	CASSPSGELPYEQYF	TGTGCCAGCAGTCCCTCCGGGGAGCTGCCCTACGAGCAGTACTTC
TRBV5-1	14	NA	TRBJ2-1	few	CASSPPSAYNEQFF	TGCGCCAGCAGCCCCCCATCCGCCTACAATGAGCAGTTCTTC